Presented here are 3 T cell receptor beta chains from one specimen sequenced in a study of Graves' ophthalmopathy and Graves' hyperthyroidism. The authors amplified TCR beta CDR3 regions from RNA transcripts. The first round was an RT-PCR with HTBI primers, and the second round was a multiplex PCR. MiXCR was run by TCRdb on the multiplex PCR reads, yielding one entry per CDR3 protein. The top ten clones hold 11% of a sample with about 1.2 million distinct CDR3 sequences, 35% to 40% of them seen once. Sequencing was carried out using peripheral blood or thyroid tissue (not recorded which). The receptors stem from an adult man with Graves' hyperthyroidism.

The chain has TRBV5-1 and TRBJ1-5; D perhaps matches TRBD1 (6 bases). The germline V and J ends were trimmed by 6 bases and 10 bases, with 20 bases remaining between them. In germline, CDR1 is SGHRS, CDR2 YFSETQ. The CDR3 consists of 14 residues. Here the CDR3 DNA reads TGCGCCAGCAAGGAGGGGGGACTCGGTTCACCCCAGCATTTT. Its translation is CASKEGGLGSPQHF.

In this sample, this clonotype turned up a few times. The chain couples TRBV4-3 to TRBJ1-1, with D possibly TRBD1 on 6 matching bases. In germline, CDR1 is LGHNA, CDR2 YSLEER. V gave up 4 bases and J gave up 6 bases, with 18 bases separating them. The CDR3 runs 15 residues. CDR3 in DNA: TGCGCCAGCAGCCGCACACAGGGAGGGGTCGCTGAAGCTTTCTTT. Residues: CASSRTQGGVAEAFF.

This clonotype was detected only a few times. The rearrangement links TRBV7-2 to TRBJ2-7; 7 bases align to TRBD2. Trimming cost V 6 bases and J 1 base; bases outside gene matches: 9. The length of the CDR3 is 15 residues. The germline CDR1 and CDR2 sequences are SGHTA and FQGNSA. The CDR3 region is CASSWSGEISYEQYF. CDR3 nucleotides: TGTGCCAGCAGTTGGAGCGGGGAAATTTCCTACGAGCAGTACTTC.